What follows are 16 T cell receptor beta chains derived from one specimen sequenced in a study of T cells after yellow fever vaccination. TCRdb re-derived calls from the 5' RACE reads in MiXCR, one entry per CDR3 protein. The sample has around 350,000 distinct CDR3 sequences, around a tenth seen once. The specimen was PBMCs, collected on the day of the first yellow fever vaccination. These receptors were taken from a man aged 18-30 years who received the YFV17D yellow fever vaccine.

The chain couples TRBV20-1 to TRBJ2-3; 7 bases agree with TRBD1. Losses at the gene ends were 3 bases for V and 3 bases for J; bases not matched to a gene: 6. Germline CDR1 is DFQATT and CDR2 is SNEGSKA (reference sequence). The CDR3 extends over 14 amino acids. The chain's CDR3 is CSASKTGNTDTQYF. In DNA, the CDR3 is TGCAGTGCTAGTAAGACAGGGAATACAGATACGCAGTATTTT.

This clonotype was seen ten or more times. The J gene is TRBJ1-2, the V gene TRBV28; D not certain. The CDR3 runs to 13 residues. Per the germline V gene, CDR1 is MDHEN and CDR2 is SYDVKM. Trimming removed 5 bases from V and 0 bases from J, with 7 bases in between. In nucleotides, the CDR3 is TGTGCCAGCAGTCCCCGAACTAACTATGGCTACACCTTC. It encodes CASSPRTNYGYTF.

This clonotype was found a few times. The V and J genes are TRBV7-9 and TRBJ1-1, with a possible D match to TRBD1 (5 bases). Per germline, CDR1 SEHNR and CDR2 FQNEAQ (reference sequence). Trimming cost V 2 bases and J 4 bases, with 8 bases left between them. The CDR3 is made up of 13 amino acids. Here the CDR3 DNA reads TGTGCCAGCAGCTTATCGACAGTCACTGAAGCTTTCTTT. Translating gives CASSLSTVTEAFF.

V gene TRBV3-1 combines with J gene TRBJ1-2, with D possibly being TRBD1 (6 bases). The V end lost 2 bases, the J end lost 8 bases, and 12 bases lay between the germline ends. Germline loops: CDR1 LGHDT, CDR2 YNNKEL (reference sequence). The CDR3 sequence is 13 residues long. CDR3 amino acids: CASSQFRGGGYTF. CDR3 sequence (DNA): TGTGCCAGCAGCCAATTCAGGGGTGGCGGCTACACCTTC. Combining the CDR3 with reference TRBV3-1 and TRBJ1-2 gives the whole variable domain DTAVSQTPKYLVTQMGNDKSIKCEQNLGHDTMYWYKQDSKKFLKIMFSYNNKELIINETVPNRFSPKSPDKAHLNLHINSLELGDSAVYFCASSQFRGGGYTFGSGTRLTVV.

The sample holds a few counts of this clonotype. The genes are TRBV7-9 and TRBJ1-1; the D gene is possibly TRBD1 (6 bases). Trimming removed 7 bases from V and 1 base from J, with 13 bases in between. Germline CDR1 is SEHNR and CDR2 is FQNEAQ (reference sequence). The CDR3 has 14 residues. The CDR3 loop is CASTLGQTNTEAFF. In DNA form, the CDR3 reads TGTGCCAGCACCCTCGGACAGACGAACACTGAAGCTTTCTTT. The variable domain in full, with the rest retrieved from reference TRBV7-9 and TRBJ1-1, is DTGVSQNPRHKITKRGQNVTFRCDPISEHNRLYWYRQTLGQGPEFLTYFQNEAQLEKSRLLSDRFSAERPKGSFSTLEIQRTEQGDSAMYLCASTLGQTNTEAFFGQGTRLTVV.

The chain is built from TRBV2 and TRBJ2-1; 11 bases fit TRBD2. From germline, CDR1 is SNHLY and CDR2 FYNNEI. The CDR3 totals 14 residues. V was pared by 6 bases and J by 9 bases, with 7 bases of the junction left unmatched. The CDR3 nucleotides read TGTGCCAGCAGCCCACTAGCGGGGGAGAGTGAGCAGTTCTTC. It encodes CASSPLAGESEQFF.

V and J are TRBV6-2 or TRBV6-3 and TRBJ2-3, with 10 bases aligning to TRBD2. Germline-derived CDR1 and CDR2 are MNHEY and SVGEGT. This CDR3 contains 18 residues. V lost 7 bases and J lost 4; bases outside the gene matches: 17. The CDR3 bases are TGTGCCAGCACCTCGAGGAGCGTGAAGCGGGGGGGATCAGATACGCAGTATTTT. Residues: CASTSRSVKRGGSDTQYF.

This clonotype was observed a few times. This chain's CDR3 is CASSFNGGYGYTF. CDR3 in DNA: TGTGCCAGCAGCTTTAATGGAGGGTATGGCTACACCTTC. The chain combines TRBV7-2 with TRBJ1-2; D is unclear. Germline V gives CDR1 SGHTA, CDR2 FQGNSA. The CDR3 is 13 residues long. Between the trimmed V and J ends, which lost 3 bases and 5 bases, there was a span of 10 bases.

This clonotype was seen a handful of times. This chain connects TRBV5-4 to TRBJ2-3; D is ambiguous. V was clipped by 1 base and J by 4 bases, with 10 bases between them. Germline V gives CDR1 SGHNT, CDR2 YYREEE (reference sequence). The CDR3 loop spans 14 amino acids. The CDR3 region is CASSLPLRPDTQYF. CDR3 DNA sequence: TGTGCCAGCAGCTTGCCGTTGCGGCCAGATACGCAGTATTTT.

Only a few counts were recorded for this clonotype. V gene TRBV29-1 combines with J gene TRBJ1-2, with 9 bases identical to TRBD1. The germline gives CDR1 SQVTM, CDR2 ANQGSEA. This CDR3 has 12 residues. V lost 7 bases, J lost 8 bases, and 8 bases stayed unmatched. The DNA of the CDR3 is TGCAGCGGGCTAGACAGGGGGATGGGCTACACCTTC. This gives the protein CSGLDRGMGYTF. The full variable domain, its missing parts supplied by reference TRBV29-1 and TRBJ1-2, is SAVISQKPSRDICQRGTSLTIQCQVDSQVTMMFWYRQQPGQSLTLIATANQGSEATYESGFVIDKFPISRPNLTFSTLTVSNMSPEDSSIYLCSGLDRGMGYTFGSGTRLTVV.

The chain is built from TRBV7-2 and TRBJ2-1; D might be TRBD2 (7 bases). The germline gives CDR1 SGHTA, CDR2 FQGNSA. The CDR3 covers 15 residues. Trimming left V 1 base short and J 6 bases short, with 13 bases between. The CDR3: CASSLVVRGLNEQFF. The CDR3 bases are TGTGCCAGCAGCTTAGTGGTGCGGGGGCTCAATGAGCAGTTCTTC.

The V gene is TRBV19, the J gene TRBJ2-2; D is undetermined. V shed 3 bases and J shed 0 bases, with 20 bases lying between them. The CDR3 totals 19 residues. Germline V gives CDR1 LNHDA, CDR2 SQIVND (reference sequence). CDR3 DNA sequence: TGTGCCAGTAGTATTGGAATAGTGATGTTCGTTCCGAACACCGGGGAGCTGTTTTTT. Its protein product is CASSIGIVMFVPNTGELFF.

The chain recombines TRBV2 with TRBJ2-3; D is unresolved. Deletions cut 8 bases from V and 9 bases from J, with 12 bases between. This CDR3 has 11 residues. Per germline, CDR1 SNHLY and CDR2 FYNNEI. The CDR3 DNA follows: TGTGCCAGCTTAACGGTGGAGACGCAGTATTTT. Protein sequence: CASLTVETQYF.

The chain carries TRBV21-1 and TRBJ2-7; the listed D gene, TRBD1, was not tested against the DNA. TRBV21-1 represents a pseudogene. CDR3 length: 15 amino acids. CDR3 nucleotide sequence: TGTGCCAGCAGCACCGATCGTGGGGGGCGAAACGAGCAGTACGTC. It codes for CASSTDRGGRNEQYV.

The chain carries TRBV11-2 and TRBJ1-4; D is undetermined. The V end lost 1 base, the J end lost 9 bases, and 9 bases lay between the germline ends. Germline CDR1 and CDR2: SGHAT and FQNNGV. This CDR3 has 13 residues. As DNA, the CDR3 is TGTGCCAGCAGCTTAGGAGATATGAAAAAACTGTTTTTT. Encoded protein: CASSLGDMKKLFF. The entire variable domain, with the rest obtained from reference TRBV11-2 and TRBJ1-4, is as follows: EAGVAQSPRYKIIEKRQSVAFWCNPISGHATLYWYQQILGQGPKLLIQFQNNGVVDDSQLPKDRFSAERLKGVDSTLKIQPAKLEDSAVYLCASSLGDMKKLFFGSGTQLSVL.

This clonotype came up many times. The chain links TRBV4-2 to TRBJ2-3; unclear D gene. Between the trimmed V and J ends, which lost 0 bases and 1 base, there was a span of 8 bases. CDR1 and CDR2 from the germline V gene are LGHNA and YNFKEQ. The CDR3 totals 15 residues. This CDR3 is CASSQDLTGTDTQYF. The DNA for the CDR3 is TGTGCCAGCAGCCAAGATCTGACGGGCACAGATACGCAGTATTTT.